This entry lists 5 T cell receptor beta chains sequenced from one sample in a study of early T cells in non-severe SARS-CoV-2 infection. TCRdb reprocessed the 5' RACE reads via MiXCR and lists one record per CDR3 protein. The sample holds tens of thousands of distinct CDR3 sequences, around 4% seen once. Source material: whole blood. The receptors were sampled from an adult who was a healthcare worker with PCR-confirmed SARS-CoV-2 infection or an uninfected control (not recorded which).

This clonotype has just a few counts. The CDR3 protein is CASSLGGPVGYTF. The CDR3, as DNA: TGTGCCAGCAGTTTAGGGGGGCCCGTAGGCTACACCTTC. The rearrangement links TRBV12-3 or TRBV12-4 to TRBJ1-2, with a tentative D call TRBD1 (6 bases). The V end lost 1 base, the J end lost 8 bases, and 11 bases lay between the germline ends. This CDR3 is built from 13 residues.

This clonotype has only a few counts. The CDR3 DNA reads TGTGCCAGCAGCGTAGACCTGCGGGGGGGCTTAGGTACGCAGTATTTT. This codes for CASSVDLRGGLGTQYF. The chain carries TRBV9 and TRBJ2-3; 9 nucleotides line up with TRBD2. The length of the CDR3 is 16 residues. The V gene end was trimmed by 0 bases and the J gene end by 8 bases; junction bases not matched to a gene: 10. CDR1 is SGDLS and CDR2 is YYNGEE in the germline V gene.

The table lists this clonotype with many counts. This chain joins TRBV6-5 and TRBJ2-5; D might be TRBD2 (5 bases). Looked up from germline, CDR1 is MNHEY and CDR2 is SVGAGI. This CDR3 is 14 amino acids long. The V and J ends lost 6 bases and 5 bases respectively, with 16 bases between them. This chain's CDR3 is CASSEAVAGETQYF. CDR3 bases: TGTGCCAGCAGCGAAGCGGTGGCTGGGGAGACCCAGTACTTC.

This clonotype was seen at least ten times. The chain employs TRBV7-9 and TRBJ1-5; D gene unclear. V was pared by 4 bases and J by 4 bases, with 5 bases between. The CDR3 is 12 amino acids. Per the germline V gene, CDR1 is SEHNR and CDR2 is FQNEAQ (reference sequence). This chain's CDR3 is CASSSVNQPQHF. The CDR3 DNA follows: TGTGCCAGCAGCTCCGTAAATCAGCCCCAGCATTTT.

This clonotype was counted at least ten times. The rearrangement uses TRBV6-5 and TRBJ1-1; TRBD1 aligns across 7 bases. The ends lost 7 bases at V and 5 bases at J; junction bases unmatched: 16. CDR1 is MNHEY and CDR2 is SVGAGI in the germline V gene. The CDR3 has 16 residues. The DNA of the CDR3 is TGTGCCAGCAACAAAGTAACAGGGGTGCGGGGTACTGAAGCTTTCTTT. This encodes CASNKVTGVRGTEAFF.